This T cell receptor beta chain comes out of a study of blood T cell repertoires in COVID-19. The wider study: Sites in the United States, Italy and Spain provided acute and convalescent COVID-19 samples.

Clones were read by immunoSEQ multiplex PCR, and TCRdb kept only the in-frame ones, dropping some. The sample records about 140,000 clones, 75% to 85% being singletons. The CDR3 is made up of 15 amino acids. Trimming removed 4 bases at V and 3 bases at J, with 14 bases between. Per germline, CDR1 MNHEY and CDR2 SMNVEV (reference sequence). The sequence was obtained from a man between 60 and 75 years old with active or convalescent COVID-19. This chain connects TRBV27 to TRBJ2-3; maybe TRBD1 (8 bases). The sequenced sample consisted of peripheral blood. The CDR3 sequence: CASSSGQGGTDTQYF. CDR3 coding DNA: TGTGCCAGCAGTTCAGGACAGGGAGGGACAGATACGCAGTATTTT.